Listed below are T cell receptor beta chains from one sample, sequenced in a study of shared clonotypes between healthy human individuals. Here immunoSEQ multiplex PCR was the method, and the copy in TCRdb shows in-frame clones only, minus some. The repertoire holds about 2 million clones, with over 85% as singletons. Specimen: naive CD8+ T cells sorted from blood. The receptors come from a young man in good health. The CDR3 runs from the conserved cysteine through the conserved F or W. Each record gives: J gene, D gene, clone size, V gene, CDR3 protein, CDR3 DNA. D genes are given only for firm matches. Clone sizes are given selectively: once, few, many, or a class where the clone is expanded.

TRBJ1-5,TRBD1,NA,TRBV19,CASSTDREGDQPQHF,TGTGCCAGTAGTACTGACAGGGAGGGTGATCAGCCCCAGCATTTT
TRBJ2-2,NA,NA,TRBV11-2,CASSPWARTGELFF,TGTGCCAGCAGCCCTTGGGCTCGGACCGGGGAGCTGTTTTTT
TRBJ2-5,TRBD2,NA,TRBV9,CASSVATSGETQYF,TGTGCCAGCAGCGTAGCTACTAGCGGGGAGACCCAGTACTTC
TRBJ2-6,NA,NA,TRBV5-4,CASSLKGGGANVLTF,TGTGCCAGCAGCTTGAAGGGAGGTGGGGCCAACGTCCTGACTTTC
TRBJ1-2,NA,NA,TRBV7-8,CASSLSPDIANYGYTF,TGTGCCAGCAGCTTATCCCCGGACATAGCTAACTATGGCTACACCTTC
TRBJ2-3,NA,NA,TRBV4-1,CASSQRGTDTQYF,TGCGCCAGCAGCCAGAGGGGCACAGATACGCAGTATTTT
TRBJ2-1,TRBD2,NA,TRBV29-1,CSVEERGGLNEQFF,TGCAGCGTTGAGGAGCGGGGGGGCCTGAATGAGCAGTTCTTC
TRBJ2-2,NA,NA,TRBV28,CASTAGALNTGELFF,TGTGCCAGCACCGCAGGAGCGTTGAACACCGGGGAGCTGTTTTTT
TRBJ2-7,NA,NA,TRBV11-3,CASSLGQGDDEQYF,TGTGCCAGCAGTTTGGGGCAGGGCGACGACGAGCAGTACTTC
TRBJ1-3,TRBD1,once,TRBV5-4,CASSSDTQTGYGNTIYF,TGTGCCAGCAGCTCCGATACCCAGACAGGGTATGGAAACACCATATATTTT
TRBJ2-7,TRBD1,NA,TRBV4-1,CASSFRDRVEGISYEQYF,TGCGCCAGCAGCTTCCGGGACAGGGTAGAGGGGATCTCCTACGAGCAGTACTTC
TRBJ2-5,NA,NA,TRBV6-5,CASSYSTVLETQYF,TGTGCCAGCAGTTACTCGACCGTTCTCGAGACCCAGTACTTC
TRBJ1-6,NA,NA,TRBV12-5,CASGLVVRGTYNSPLHF,TGTGCTAGTGGTTTGGTAGTCCGGGGTACCTATAATTCACCCCTCCACTTT
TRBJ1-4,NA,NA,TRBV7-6,CASSLAGTNEKLFF,TGTGCCAGCAGCTTGGCAGGGACTAATGAAAAACTGTTTTTT
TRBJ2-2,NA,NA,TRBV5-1,CASSHTTTNTGELFF,TGCGCCAGCAGCCACACCACCACGAACACCGGGGAGCTGTTTTTT
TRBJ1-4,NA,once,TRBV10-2,CASSEWQVNEKLFF,TGCGCCAGCAGTGAGTGGCAGGTTAATGAAAAACTGTTTTTT
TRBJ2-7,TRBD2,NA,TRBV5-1,CASSLSGGLTYEQYF,TGCGCCAGCAGCTTAAGCGGGGGCCTAACCTACGAGCAGTACTTC
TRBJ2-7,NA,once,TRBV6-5,CASSYVEGRTYEQYF,TGTGCCAGCAGTTACGTGGAGGGAAGGACCTACGAGCAGTACTTC
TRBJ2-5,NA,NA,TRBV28,CASSLSGAGETQYF,TGTGCCAGCAGTTTATCGGGGGCAGGGGAGACCCAGTACTTC
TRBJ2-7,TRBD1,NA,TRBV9,CASSVGGDSSYEQYF,TGTGCCAGCAGCGTAGGAGGGGACAGCTCCTACGAGCAGTACTTC
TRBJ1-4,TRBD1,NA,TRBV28,CASSLGGGNEKLFF,TGTGCCAGCAGTTTAGGAGGGGGCAATGAAAAACTGTTTTTT
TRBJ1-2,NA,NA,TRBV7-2,CASSLTENYGYTF,TGTGCCAGCAGCTTAACAGAAAACTATGGCTACACCTTC
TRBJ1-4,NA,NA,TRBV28,CASSLWQTATNEKLFF,TGTGCCAGCAGTTTATGGCAGACGGCAACTAATGAAAAACTGTTTTTT
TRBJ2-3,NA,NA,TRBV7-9,CASSYTDTQYF,TGTGCCAGCAGCTACACAGATACGCAGTATTTT
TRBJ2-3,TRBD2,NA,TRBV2,CASRAQAGGISDTQYF,TGTGCCAGCAGGGCCCAGGCGGGGGGCATATCAGATACGCAGTATTTT
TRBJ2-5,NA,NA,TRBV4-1,CASSQDTAGADIQETQYF,TGCGCCAGCAGCCAAGATACGGCAGGGGCGGACATACAAGAGACCCAGTACTTC
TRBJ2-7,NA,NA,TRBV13,CASSLEAQEQYF,TGTGCCAGCAGCTTAGAGGCTCAAGAGCAGTACTTC
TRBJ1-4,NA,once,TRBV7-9,CASREETVNEKLFF,TGTGCCAGCAGGGAAGAAACAGTTAATGAAAAACTGTTTTTT
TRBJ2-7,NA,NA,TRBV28,CASSRAPRDEQYF,TGTGCCAGCAGTCGGGCTCCACGGGACGAGCAGTACTTC
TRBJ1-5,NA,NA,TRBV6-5,CASSYGPLNQPQHF,TGTGCCAGCAGTTACGGGCCCCTCAATCAGCCCCAGCATTTT
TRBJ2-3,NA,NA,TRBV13,CASPNLDGARTDTQYF,TGTGCCAGCCCTAACTTAGACGGAGCTCGTACAGATACGCAGTATTTT
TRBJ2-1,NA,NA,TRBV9,CASSVARDGSYNEQFF,TGTGCCAGCAGCGTAGCCCGGGACGGCTCCTACAATGAGCAGTTCTTC
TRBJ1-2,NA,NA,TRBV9,CASSEPDSYGYTF,TGTGCCAGCAGTGAACCCGATTCCTATGGCTACACCTTC
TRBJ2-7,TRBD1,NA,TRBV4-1,CASSQPGQGSYEQYF,TGCGCCAGCAGCCAACCGGGACAGGGCTCCTACGAGCAGTACTTC
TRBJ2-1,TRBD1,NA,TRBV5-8,CASSSGTGSFDEQFF,TGTGCCAGCAGCTCCGGGACAGGGTCCTTCGATGAGCAGTTCTTC
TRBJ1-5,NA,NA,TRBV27,CASSSGTNTNQPQHF,TGTGCCAGCAGTTCAGGGACGAATACCAATCAGCCCCAGCATTTT
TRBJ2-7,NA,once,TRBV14,CASSQDQARGTEQYF,TGTGCCAGCAGCCAAGATCAGGCCAGGGGAACCGAGCAGTACTTC
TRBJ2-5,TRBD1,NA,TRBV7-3,CASSLTPGQEETQYF,TGTGCCAGCAGCTTAACGCCGGGACAGGAAGAGACCCAGTACTTC
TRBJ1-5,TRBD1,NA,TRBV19,CASSPGWDRGQPQHF,TGTGCCAGTAGCCCAGGGTGGGACAGGGGACAGCCCCAGCATTTT
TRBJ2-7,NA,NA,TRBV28,CASSPTDRPYEQYF,TGTGCCAGCAGTCCAACTGACAGACCCTACGAGCAGTACTTC
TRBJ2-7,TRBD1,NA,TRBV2,CASGPGQGVFGDF,TGTGCCAGCGGGCCGGGACAGGGCGTTTTTGGGGACTTC
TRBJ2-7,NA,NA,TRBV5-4,CASSPDSYEQYF,TGTGCCAGCAGCCCCGACTCCTACGAGCAGTACTTC
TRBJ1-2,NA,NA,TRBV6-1,CASGAEFGRQQEYYGYTF,TGTGCCAGCGGTGCCGAGTTCGGGAGACAGCAAGAGTACTATGGCTACACCTTC
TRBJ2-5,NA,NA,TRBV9,CASSVEWGETQYF,TGTGCCAGCAGCGTAGAGTGGGGAGAGACCCAGTACTTC
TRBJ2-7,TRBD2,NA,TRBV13,CASSLDGGTTYEQYF,TGTGCCAGCAGCTTAGATGGGGGGACTACCTACGAGCAGTACTTC
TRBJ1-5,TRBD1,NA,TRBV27,CASSLGQGGQPQHF,TGTGCCAGCAGTTTAGGACAGGGTGGGCAGCCCCAGCATTTT
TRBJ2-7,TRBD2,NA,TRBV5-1,CASSFGLAGDYEQYF,TGCGCCAGCAGCTTTGGACTAGCGGGGGACTACGAGCAGTACTTC
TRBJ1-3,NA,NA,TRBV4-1,CASSQAAGSGNTIYF,TGCGCCAGCAGTCAGGCTGCGGGGTCTGGAAACACCATATATTTT
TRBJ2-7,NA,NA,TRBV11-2,CASSLNEQYF,TGTGCCAGCAGCTTGAACGAGCAGTACTTC
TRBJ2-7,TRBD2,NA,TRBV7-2,CASSFNPSGESSYEQYF,TGTGCCAGCAGCTTCAACCCGAGCGGGGAGAGCTCCTACGAGCAGTACTTC
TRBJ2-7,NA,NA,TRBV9,CASSVWPGLEQYF,TGTGCCAGCAGCGTATGGCCTGGACTCGAGCAGTACTTC
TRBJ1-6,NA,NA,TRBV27,CASSWQNPSSYNSPLHF,TGTGCCAGCAGTTGGCAAAACCCGTCATCTTATAATTCACCCCTCCACTTT
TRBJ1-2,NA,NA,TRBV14,CASSRRSSDHGYTF,TGTGCCAGCAGCCGCAGGAGCAGTGATCATGGCTACACCTTC
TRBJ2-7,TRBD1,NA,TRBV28,CASSFPGQIYEQYF,TGTGCCAGCAGTTTCCCGGGACAGATCTACGAGCAGTACTTC
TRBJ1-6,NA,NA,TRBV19,CASSISRDTYNSPLHF,TGTGCCAGTAGTATTTCCCGGGACACTTATAATTCACCCCTCCACTTT
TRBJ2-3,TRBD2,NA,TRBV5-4,CASSPAISGGGADTQYF,TGTGCCAGCAGCCCAGCTATAAGCGGGGGGGGTGCAGATACGCAGTATTTT
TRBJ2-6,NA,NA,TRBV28,CASSLHRVSGANVLTF,TGTGCCAGCAGTCTCCACAGGGTCTCTGGGGCCAACGTCCTGACTTTC
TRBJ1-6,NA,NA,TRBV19,CASSMGEGNSPLHF,TGTGCCAGTAGTATGGGGGAGGGGAATTCACCCCTCCACTTT
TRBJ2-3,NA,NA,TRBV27,CASSLVGPGSDTQYF,TGTGCCAGCAGTTTAGTCGGTCCCGGATCAGATACGCAGTATTTT
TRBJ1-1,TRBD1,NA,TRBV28,CASSLWGAGEGQLNTEAFF,TGTGCCAGCAGTTTATGGGGTGCCGGAGAGGGACAGTTGAACACTGAAGCTTTCTTT